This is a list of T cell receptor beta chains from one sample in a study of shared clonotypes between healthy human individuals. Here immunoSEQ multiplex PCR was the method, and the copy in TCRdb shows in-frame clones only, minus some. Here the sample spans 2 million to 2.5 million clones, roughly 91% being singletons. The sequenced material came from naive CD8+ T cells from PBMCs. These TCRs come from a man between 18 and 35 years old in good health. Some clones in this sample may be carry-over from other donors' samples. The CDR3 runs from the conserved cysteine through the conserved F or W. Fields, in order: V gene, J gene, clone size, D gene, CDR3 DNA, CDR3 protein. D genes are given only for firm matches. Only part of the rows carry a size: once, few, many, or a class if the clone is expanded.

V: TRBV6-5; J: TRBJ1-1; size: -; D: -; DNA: TGTGCCAGCAGTTACTCTTTGGGGGGCGGCACTGAAGCTTTCTTT; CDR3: CASSYSLGGGTEAFF
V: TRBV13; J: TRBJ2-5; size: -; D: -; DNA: TGTGCCAGCAGCTTAAGGCAGGGACAAGAGACCCAGTACTTC; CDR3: CASSLRQGQETQYF
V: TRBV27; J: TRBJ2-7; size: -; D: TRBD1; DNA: TGTGCCAGCAGTTCCCCACGGACAGGGTGGTACGAGCAGTACTTC; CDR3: CASSSPRTGWYEQYF
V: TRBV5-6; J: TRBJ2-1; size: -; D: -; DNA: TGTGCCAGCAGCTTGTATTGGAATGAGCAGTTCTTC; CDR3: CASSLYWNEQFF
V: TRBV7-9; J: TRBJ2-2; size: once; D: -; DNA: TGTGCCAGCAGCTTCAGTAATGCCGGGACCGAGAACACCGGGGAGCTGTTTTTT; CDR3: CASSFSNAGTENTGELFF
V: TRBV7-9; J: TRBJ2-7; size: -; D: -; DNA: TGTGCCAGCAGCTTTTCAGGGTACGAGCAGTACTTC; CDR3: CASSFSGYEQYF
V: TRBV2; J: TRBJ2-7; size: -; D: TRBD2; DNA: TGTGCCAGCAGCGACCTGGGACTAGCGGGAGACGAGCAGTACTTC; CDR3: CASSDLGLAGDEQYF
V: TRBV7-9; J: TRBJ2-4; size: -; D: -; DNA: TGTGCCAGCAGCTTTGTCAGGGAGACCGGACTAGCCAAAAACATTCAGTACTTC; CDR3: CASSFVRETGLAKNIQYF
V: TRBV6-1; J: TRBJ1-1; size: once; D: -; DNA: TGTGCCAGCAGTGAAGCGCTTCTTGGGGAAGGGATGAACACTGAAGCTTTCTTT; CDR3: CASSEALLGEGMNTEAFF
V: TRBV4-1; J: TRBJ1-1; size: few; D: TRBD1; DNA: TGCGCCAGCAGCCTAGGGACAGGGGCGAACACTGAAGCTTTCTTT; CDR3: CASSLGTGANTEAFF
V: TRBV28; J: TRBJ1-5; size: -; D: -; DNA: TGTGCCAGCAGGCGGGGAGATCAGCCCCAGCATTTT; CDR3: CASRRGDQPQHF
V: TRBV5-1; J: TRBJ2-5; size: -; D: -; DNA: TGCGCCAGCAGCACCGGGACTCCCACCGAGACCCAGTACTTC; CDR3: CASSTGTPTETQYF
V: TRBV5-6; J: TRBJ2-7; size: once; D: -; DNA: TGTGCCAGCAGCCCAGAGTTGGCCTACGAGCAGTACTTC; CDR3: CASSPELAYEQYF
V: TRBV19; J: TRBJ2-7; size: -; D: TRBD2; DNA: TGTGCCAGTAGTGAACCGGGACTAGCGAACACCTACGAGCAGTACTTC; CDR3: CASSEPGLANTYEQYF
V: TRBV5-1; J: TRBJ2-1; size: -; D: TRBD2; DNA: TGCGCCAGCAGCTTGGAGCTAGCGGGTAACTCCTACAATGAGCAGTTCTTC; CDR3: CASSLELAGNSYNEQFF
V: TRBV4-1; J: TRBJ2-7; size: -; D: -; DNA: TGCGCCAGCAGCCCGGTAGGGGGGGGCTACGAGCAGTACTTC; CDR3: CASSPVGGGYEQYF
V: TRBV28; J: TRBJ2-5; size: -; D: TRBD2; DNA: TGTGCCAGCAGTTTATTCCAGCTAGCGGGAGCGCGAGAGACCCAGTACTTC; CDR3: CASSLFQLAGARETQYF
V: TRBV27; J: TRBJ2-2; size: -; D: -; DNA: TGTGCCAGCAGTTCCGGAGAGGCCGGGGAGCTGTTTTTT; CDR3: CASSSGEAGELFF
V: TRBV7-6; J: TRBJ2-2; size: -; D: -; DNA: TGTGCCAGCACCCCGTGGACCGGGGAGCTGTTTTTT; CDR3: CASTPWTGELFF
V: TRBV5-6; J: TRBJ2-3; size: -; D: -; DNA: TGTGCCAGCAGCTTGGCACAGGGTATATTAGATACGCAGTATTTT; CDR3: CASSLAQGILDTQYF
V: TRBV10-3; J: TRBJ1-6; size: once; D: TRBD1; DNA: TGTGCCACCGGACAGGAGGGGAATTCACCCCTCCACTTT; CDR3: CATGQEGNSPLHF
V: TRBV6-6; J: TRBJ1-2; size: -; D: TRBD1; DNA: TGTGCCAGCAGTCGACGGACAGGAGAATCCTATGGCTACACCTTC; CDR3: CASSRRTGESYGYTF
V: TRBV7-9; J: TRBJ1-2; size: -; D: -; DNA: TGTGCCAGCAGCTTAGGGATCTCCCCAGACGGCTACACCTTC; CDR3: CASSLGISPDGYTF
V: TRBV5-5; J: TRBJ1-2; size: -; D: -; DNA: TGTGCCAGCAGCTTGACACGAGGCGGCTCTACTGGCTACACCTTC; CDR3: CASSLTRGGSTGYTF
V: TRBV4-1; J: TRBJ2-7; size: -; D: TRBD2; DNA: TGCGCCAGCAGCCAGCGTGCTAGCGGGAGTTACGAGCAGTACTTC; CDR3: CASSQRASGSYEQYF
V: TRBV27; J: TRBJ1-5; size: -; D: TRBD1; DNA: TGTGCCAGCAGTCTCCGACAGGGGAATCAGCCCCAGCATTTT; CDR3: CASSLRQGNQPQHF
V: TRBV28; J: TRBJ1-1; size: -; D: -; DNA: TGTGCCACGTTGGGGTTAGACGGCACTGAAGCTTTCTTT; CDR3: CATLGLDGTEAFF
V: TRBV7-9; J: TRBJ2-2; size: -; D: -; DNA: TGTGCCAGCCCTCAGGGGTTTAGCACCGGGGAGCTGTTTTTT; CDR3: CASPQGFSTGELFF
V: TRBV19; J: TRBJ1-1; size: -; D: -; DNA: TGTGCCAGTAGTATTTATGCCCGGACGGTGAACACTGAAGCTTTCTTT; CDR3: CASSIYARTVNTEAFF
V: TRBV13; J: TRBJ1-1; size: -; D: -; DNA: TGTGCCAGCAGCTCTGACCAGGAGAACACTGAAGCTTTCTTT; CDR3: CASSSDQENTEAFF
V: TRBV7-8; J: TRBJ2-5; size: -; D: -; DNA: TGTGCCAGCAGCCCCGGGGCAGGGGGGATCGAGACCCAGTACTTC; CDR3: CASSPGAGGIETQYF
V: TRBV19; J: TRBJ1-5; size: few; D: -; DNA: TGTGCCAGTAGTATAGATCTTGGGCGCGGCAATCAGCCCCAGCATTTT; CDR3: CASSIDLGRGNQPQHF
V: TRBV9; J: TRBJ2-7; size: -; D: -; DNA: TGTGCCAGCAGCCCCCACCCGCGGGACGAGCAGTACTTC; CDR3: CASSPHPRDEQYF
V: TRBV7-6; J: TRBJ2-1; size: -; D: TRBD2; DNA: TGTGCCAGCAGCTTAGACCCTGGACTAGCGGTCAACAATGAGCAGTTCTTC; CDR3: CASSLDPGLAVNNEQFF
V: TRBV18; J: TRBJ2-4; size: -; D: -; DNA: TGTGCCAGCTCATCGGCGCGAAATATCGCCAAAAACATTCAGTACTTC; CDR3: CASSSARNIAKNIQYF
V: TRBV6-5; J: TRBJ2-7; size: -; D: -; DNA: TGTGCCAGCAGTTACGCCGACGAGGGTTACGAGCAGTACTTC; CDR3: CASSYADEGYEQYF
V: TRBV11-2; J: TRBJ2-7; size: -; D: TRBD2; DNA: TGTGCCAGCAGCTTCACTAGCGGGATGGGGTACGAGCAGTACTTC; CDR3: CASSFTSGMGYEQYF
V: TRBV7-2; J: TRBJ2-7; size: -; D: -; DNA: TGTGCCAGCAGTTTCCACCCCGCCCAGGGCTACGAGCAGTACTTC; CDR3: CASSFHPAQGYEQYF
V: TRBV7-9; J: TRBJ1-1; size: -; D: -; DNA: TGTGCCAGCAGCCAGAGGGACACCCTGAACACTGAAGCTTTCTTT; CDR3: CASSQRDTLNTEAFF
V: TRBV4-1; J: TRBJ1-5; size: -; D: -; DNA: TGCGCCAGCAGCCAGACCCCCCCCCAGGGAGTAGGCAATCAGCCCCAGCATTTT; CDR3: CASSQTPPQGVGNQPQHF
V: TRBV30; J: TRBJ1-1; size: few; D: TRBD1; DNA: TGTGCCTGGAGTGTACATCGAGGACAGGGCCTGGATGCTTTCTTT; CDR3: CAWSVHRGQGLDAFF
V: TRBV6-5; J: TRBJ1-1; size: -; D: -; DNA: TGTGCCAGCAGTCAGCGGGGGGGACGGCTTGAAGCTTTCTTT; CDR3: CASSQRGGRLEAFF
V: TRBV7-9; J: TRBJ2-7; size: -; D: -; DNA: TGTGCCAGCAGCTCGGCAGACTCCCCTTCCGAGCAGTACTTC; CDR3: CASSSADSPSEQYF
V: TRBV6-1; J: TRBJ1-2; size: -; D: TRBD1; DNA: TGTGCCAGAGGGGACAGGGGGGAAGGCTACACCTTC; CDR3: CARGDRGEGYTF
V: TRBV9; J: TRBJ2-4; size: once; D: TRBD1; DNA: TGTGCCAGCAGCCCGAGCCCTAGACAGGGGAACATTCAGTACTTC; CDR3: CASSPSPRQGNIQYF
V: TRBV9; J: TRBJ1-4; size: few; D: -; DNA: TGTGCCAGCAGCTCCCGGACCGGGGAACTGTTTTTT; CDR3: CASSSRTGELFF
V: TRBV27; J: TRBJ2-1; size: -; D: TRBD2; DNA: TGTGCCAGCAGTTTATTGGCGGGAGGTATCTACAATGAGCAGTTCTTC; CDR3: CASSLLAGGIYNEQFF
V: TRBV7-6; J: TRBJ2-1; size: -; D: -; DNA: TGTGCCAGCTCACCCCAGGGCTCCTACAATGAGCAGTTCTTC; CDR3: CASSPQGSYNEQFF
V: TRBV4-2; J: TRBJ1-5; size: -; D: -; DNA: TGTGCCAGCAGCCAAGATCTGGGGGGCAATCAGCCCCAGCATTTT; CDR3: CASSQDLGGNQPQHF
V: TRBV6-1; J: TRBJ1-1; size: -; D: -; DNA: TGTGCCAGCAGTGAAAATCGGGCCAGTTATACGGGAGCTTTCTTT; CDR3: CASSENRASYTGAFF
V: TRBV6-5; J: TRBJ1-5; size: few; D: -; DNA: TGTGCCAGCAGTTACTCGGGCCGCAGTCAGCCCCAGCATTTT; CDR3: CASSYSGRSQPQHF
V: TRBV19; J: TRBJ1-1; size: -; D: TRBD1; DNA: TGTGCCAGTAGTATTTCCCGGACAGGGGGGACTGAAGCTTTCTTT; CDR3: CASSISRTGGTEAFF
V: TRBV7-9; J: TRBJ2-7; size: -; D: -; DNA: TGTGCCAGCAGGATGACAGGCTACGAGCAGTACTTC; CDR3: CASRMTGYEQYF
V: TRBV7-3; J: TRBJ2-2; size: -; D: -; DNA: TGTGCCAGCAGCCCAGGGGTCGGGGCAAACACCGGGGAGCTGTTTTTT; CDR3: CASSPGVGANTGELFF
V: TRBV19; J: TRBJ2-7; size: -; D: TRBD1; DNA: TGTGCCACCCGGGACAGGGTTTACCACGAGCAGTACTTC; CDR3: CATRDRVYHEQYF
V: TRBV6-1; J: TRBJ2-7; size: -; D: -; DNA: TGTGCCAGCGGAGGACTGAAAGTCTCCTACGAGCAGTACTTC; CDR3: CASGGLKVSYEQYF
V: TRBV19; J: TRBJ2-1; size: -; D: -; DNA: TGTGCCAGTAGAACCCACAATGAGCAGTTCTTC; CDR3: CASRTHNEQFF
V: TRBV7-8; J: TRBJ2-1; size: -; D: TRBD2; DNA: TGTGCCAGCAGCTCTTTGTGGGACTACGCCTACAATGAGCAGTTCTTC; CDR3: CASSSLWDYAYNEQFF
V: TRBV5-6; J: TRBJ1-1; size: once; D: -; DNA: TGTGCCAGCAGCCCCGACCCTCGGGGCACTGAAGCTTTCTTT; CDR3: CASSPDPRGTEAFF
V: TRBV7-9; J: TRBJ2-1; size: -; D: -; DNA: TGTGCCAGCAGCCCTCCCCGTCCGGGGCAGAACAATGAGCAGTTCTTC; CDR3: CASSPPRPGQNNEQFF